One sample yielded the 8 T cell receptor beta chains listed below, sequenced in a study of cytomegalovirus exposure and HLA in healthy donors. The PCR ran on 60 Vbeta and 13 Jbeta primers. Method: immunoSEQ multiplex PCR; TCRdb's copy keeps in-frame clones and lacks some. The sample lists 100,000 to 150,000 clones; about 83% were seen once. The specimen sequenced was PBMCs. The receptors were gathered from a young man in good health and CMV-seronegative.

This rearrangement joins TRBV29-1 to TRBJ2-5; unclear D gene. The assigned J gene may be wrong: the sequence end matches TRBJ2-7 better. The CDR3 is 12 amino acids. CDR1 and CDR2 from the germline V gene are SQVTM and ANQGSEA. CDR3 coding DNA: TGCAGCGTTGAGTCTCAGGCCTACGAGCAGTACTTC. This gives the protein CSVESQAYEQYF.

The chain carries TRBV7-2 and TRBJ2-1, with D tentatively TRBD2 (6 bases). The V end was cut by 4 bases, the J end by 8 bases, with 15 bases between. The CDR3 is 14 amino acids. Germline assignment: CDR1 SGHTA and CDR2 FQGNSA. CDR3 DNA: TGTGCCAGCAGCTCACCCGGGACTGGCCATGAGCAGTTCTTC. Protein sequence: CASSSPGTGHEQFF.

This clone was seen once. The chain carries TRBV11-2 and TRBJ2-7; possibly TRBD1 for D (6 bases). This CDR3 is built from 14 residues. V dropped 5 bases and J dropped 3 bases, with 14 bases sitting between them. Germline lookup yields CDR1 SGHAT and CDR2 FQNNGV. DNA for the CDR3: TGTGCCAGCAGCCTCAGGGGAGATCGCTACGAGCAGTACTTC. This gives the protein CASSLRGDRYEQYF.

The rearrangement links TRBV7-7 to TRBJ2-5; TRBD1 matches at 9 bases. The ends lost 2 bases at V and 2 bases at J; junction bases unmatched: 3. Germline V gene data show CDR1 as SSHAT and CDR2 as FNYEAQ (reference sequence). This CDR3 is 15 amino acids long. CDR3: CASSLRDREQETQYF. For the CDR3, the DNA is TGTGCCAGCAGCTTAAGGGACAGGGAACAAGAGACCCAGTACTTC.

The chain is built from TRBV7-2 and TRBJ2-7; a possible D gene is TRBD2 (6 bases). The V and J ends lost 4 bases and 5 bases respectively, with 12 bases between them. Per the germline V gene, CDR1 is SGHTA and CDR2 is FQGNSA. This CDR3 contains 13 residues. CDR3 in amino acids: CASSYRGGDEQYF. The CDR3 DNA reads TGTGCCAGCAGCTATCGGGGAGGCGACGAGCAGTACTTC.

The chain combines TRBV6-1 with TRBJ1-5, with 8 bases lining up with TRBD1. The CDR3 sequence is 16 residues long. Losses at the gene ends were 4 bases for V and 2 bases for J; bases not matched to a gene: 7. From germline, CDR1 is MNHNS and CDR2 SASEGT. CDR3 sequence reads: CASSASTGGGNQPQHF. CDR3 nucleotide sequence: TGTGCCAGCAGTGCCTCTACAGGGGGTGGCAATCAGCCCCAGCATTTT.

This clone was counted only a few times. This chain joins TRBV27 and TRBJ2-7; weak D call: TRBD1 (6 bases). The CDR3 covers 15 residues. Germline values: CDR1 MNHEY, CDR2 SMNVEV (reference sequence). Trimming left V 0 bases short and J 7 bases short, with 16 bases between. This CDR3 reads CASSLSPGTPGEQYF. The DNA for the CDR3 is TGTGCCAGCAGTTTATCACCAGGGACACCTGGGGAGCAGTACTTC.

This sequence joins TRBV7-9 and TRBJ1-4; TRBD1 aligns across 7 bases. Germline lookup yields CDR1 SEHNR and CDR2 FQNEAQ (reference sequence). This CDR3 region has 17 residues. The V and J ends lost 4 bases and 0 bases, in that order; junction bases with no gene match: 8. CDR3 sequence: CASSYPGQPATNEKLFF. CDR3 DNA sequence: TGTGCCAGCAGCTACCCGGGACAGCCTGCAACTAATGAAAAACTGTTTTTT.